The 11 T cell receptor beta chains below all came from one sample that was sequenced in a study of T cell repertoires in cytomegalovirus infection. In TCRdb, the reads were re-called with MiXCR into one record per CDR3 protein. In the table there are 200,000 or so distinct CDR3 sequences, under 30% of which are singletons. Source material: PBMCs. The receptors were gathered from a human donor in good health (CMV status not recorded). Some clones in this sample may be carry-over from other donors' samples.

This sequence joins TRBV19 and TRBJ1-3; no definite D call. CDR3 size: 13 residues. Trimming stripped 0 bases from V and 7 bases from J, with 7 bases between. The V gene's germline CDR1 is LNHDA and CDR2 SQIVND (reference sequence). Written as DNA, the CDR3 is TGTGCCAGTAGTATAGAAGGTCGGAACACCATATATTTT. Translation: CASSIEGRNTIYF.

This clonotype was found a few times. The chain links TRBV5-6 to TRBJ1-2, with D perhaps matching TRBD1 (5 bases). The CDR3 loop spans 14 amino acids. CDR1 and CDR2 (germline): SGHDT, YYEEEE. V lost 4 bases, J lost 8 bases, and 18 bases lay in between. CDR3 loop: CASSPRMARDGYTF. The CDR3 bases are TGTGCCAGCAGCCCCCGTATGGCCAGGGACGGCTACACCTTC.

The count of this clonotype is one. The chain employs TRBV5-6 and TRBJ1-1; D remains unclear. Germline V lookup: CDR1 SGHDT, CDR2 YYEEEE. V lost 4 bases and J lost 0, with 16 bases in between. The CDR3 runs 16 residues. CDR3 nucleotides: TGTGCCAGCAGCCGTGGTCCTGACGGAATGAACACTGAAGCTTTCTTT. Translating it yields CASSRGPDGMNTEAFF.

V is TRBV20-1 and J is TRBJ2-5; D possibly uses TRBD1 or TRBD2 (5 bases each). V was clipped by 3 bases and J by 3 bases, with 17 bases between them. Germline V lookup: CDR1 DFQATT, CDR2 SNEGSKA (reference sequence). This CDR3 has 15 amino acids. CDR3 loop: CSASLPGAAEETQYF. CDR3 in DNA: TGCAGTGCTAGTCTCCCCGGGGCGGCCGAAGAGACCCAGTACTTC.

About this clonotype: A read error may be the cause here, since a much bigger clone is one base away. The chain carries TRBV11-2 and TRBJ1-4; D unclear. The CDR3 covers 14 residues. Trimming pared 6 bases from V and 6 bases from J, leaving 14 bases between. Germline assignment: CDR1 SGHAT and CDR2 FQNNGV. The CDR3 DNA reads TGTGCCAGCAGAGCACGGGCGAGTGATGAAAAACTGTTTTTT. Its protein is CASRARASDEKLFF.

This clonotype was picked up a small number of times. The V and J genes are TRBV7-9 and TRBJ2-1; a weak D match, TRBD2 (5 bases). CDR3 length: 12 amino acids. With 5 bases removed from V and 7 bases from J, the gap between germline ends came to 9 bases. Germline lookup yields CDR1 SEHNR and CDR2 FQNEAQ (reference sequence). The CDR3 region is CASSHEGNEQFF. In nucleotides, the CDR3 is TGTGCCAGCAGCCATGAGGGAAATGAGCAGTTCTTC.

The sample holds a few counts of this clonotype. The V gene is TRBV5-5, the J gene TRBJ2-7; unclear D gene. Germline V CDR1 and CDR2: SGHKS, YYEKEE (reference sequence). Trimming stripped 3 bases from V and 3 bases from J, with 13 bases between. This CDR3 comprises 14 residues. This CDR3 is CASSSDVLGYEQYF. CDR3 bases: TGTGCCAGCAGCTCGGACGTCTTAGGCTACGAGCAGTACTTC.

The chain combines TRBV11-2 with TRBJ1-2; 8 bases are shared with TRBD1. Germline CDR1 is SGHAT and CDR2 is FQNNGV. The junction had 7 bases not matched to a gene; V was cut back by 4 bases and J by 6 bases. The CDR3 has 14 amino acids. CDR3 nucleotide sequence: TGTGCCAGCAGCTCCTACAGGGGGGGAAATGGCTACACCTTC. Protein product: CASSSYRGGNGYTF.

This clonotype was observed a handful of times. The chain carries TRBV5-1 and TRBJ2-1, with no clear D. With 0 bases removed from V and 6 bases from J, the gap between germline ends came to 13 bases. Germline V CDR1 and CDR2: SGHRS, YFSETQ. This CDR3 spans 15 amino acids. The CDR3 DNA sequence: TGCGCCAGCAGCTTGGATGGGGTTCCCCTCAATGAGCAGTTCTTC. It specifies CASSLDGVPLNEQFF.

V and J are TRBV2 and TRBJ2-7; 8 bases agree with TRBD1. CDR1 is SNHLY, CDR2 FYNNEI, per germline. V shed 4 bases and J 0 bases; nucleotides not matched to a gene: 2. This CDR3 is 14 amino acids long. The CDR3 reads CASSGTGPSYEQYF. CDR3 sequence (DNA): TGTGCCAGCAGTGGGACAGGGCCCTCCTACGAGCAGTACTTC. The whole variable domain, filled in from reference TRBV2 and TRBJ2-7, reads EPEVTQTPSHQVTQMGQEVILRCVPISNHLYFYWYRQILGQKVEFLVSFYNNEISEKSEIFDDQFSVERPDGSNFTLKIRSTKLEDSAMYFCASSGTGPSYEQYFGPGTRLTVT.

The chain uses TRBV28 and TRBJ1-2, with D tentatively TRBD1 (6 bases). The CDR3 consists of 15 residues. Trimming left V 5 bases short and J 4 bases short, with 17 bases between. Germline CDR1 is MDHEN and CDR2 is SYDVKM. This CDR3 is CASSTTGLVGYGYTF. The DNA for the CDR3 is TGTGCCAGCAGTACGACAGGTCTAGTTGGCTATGGCTACACCTTC.